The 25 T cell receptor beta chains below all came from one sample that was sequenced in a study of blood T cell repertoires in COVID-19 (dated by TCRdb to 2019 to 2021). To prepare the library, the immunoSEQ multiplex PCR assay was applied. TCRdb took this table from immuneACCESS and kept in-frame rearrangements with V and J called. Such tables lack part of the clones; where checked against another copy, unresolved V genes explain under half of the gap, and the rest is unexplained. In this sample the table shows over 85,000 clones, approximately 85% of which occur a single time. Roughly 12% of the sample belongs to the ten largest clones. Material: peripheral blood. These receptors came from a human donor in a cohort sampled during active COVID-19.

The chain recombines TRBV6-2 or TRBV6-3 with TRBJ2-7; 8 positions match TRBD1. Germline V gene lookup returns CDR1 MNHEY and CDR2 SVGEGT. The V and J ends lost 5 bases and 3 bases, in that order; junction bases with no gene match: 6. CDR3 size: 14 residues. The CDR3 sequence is CASSMDRAHYEQYF. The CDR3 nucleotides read TGTGCCAGCAGTATGGACAGGGCCCACTACGAGCAGTACTTC.

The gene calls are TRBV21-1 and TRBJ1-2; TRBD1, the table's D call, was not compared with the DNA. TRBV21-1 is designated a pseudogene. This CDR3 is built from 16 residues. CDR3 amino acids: CASSKGQGPTVYGYTF. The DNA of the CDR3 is TGTGCCAGCAGCAAAGGGCAGGGGCCGACGGTCTATGGCTACACCTTC.

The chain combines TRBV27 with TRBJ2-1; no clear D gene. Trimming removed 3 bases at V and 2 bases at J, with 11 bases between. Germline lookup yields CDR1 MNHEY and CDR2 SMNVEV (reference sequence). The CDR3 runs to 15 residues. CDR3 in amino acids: CASSFARSAYNEQFF. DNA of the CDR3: TGTGCCAGCAGTTTTGCTAGGAGCGCCTACAATGAGCAGTTCTTC.

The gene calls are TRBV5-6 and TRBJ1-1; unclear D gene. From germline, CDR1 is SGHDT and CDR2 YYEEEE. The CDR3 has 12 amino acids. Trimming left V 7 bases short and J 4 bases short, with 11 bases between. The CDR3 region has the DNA TGTGCCAGCGGAGCCGGAGGCACTGAAGCTTTCTTT. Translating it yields CASGAGGTEAFF.

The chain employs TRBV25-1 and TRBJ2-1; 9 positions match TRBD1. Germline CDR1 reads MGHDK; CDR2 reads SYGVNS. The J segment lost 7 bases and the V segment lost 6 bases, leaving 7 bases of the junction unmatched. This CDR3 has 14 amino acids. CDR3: CASRGDREWNEQFF. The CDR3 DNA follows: TGTGCCAGCAGAGGGGACAGGGAATGGAATGAGCAGTTCTTC.

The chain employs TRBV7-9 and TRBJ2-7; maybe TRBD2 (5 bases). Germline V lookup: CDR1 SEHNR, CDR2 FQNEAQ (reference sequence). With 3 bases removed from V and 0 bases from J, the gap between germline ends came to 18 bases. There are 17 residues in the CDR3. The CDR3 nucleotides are TGTGCCAGCAGCTTTTATCCTGGGATAGCGAGCTCCTACGAGCAGTACTTC. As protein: CASSFYPGIASSYEQYF.

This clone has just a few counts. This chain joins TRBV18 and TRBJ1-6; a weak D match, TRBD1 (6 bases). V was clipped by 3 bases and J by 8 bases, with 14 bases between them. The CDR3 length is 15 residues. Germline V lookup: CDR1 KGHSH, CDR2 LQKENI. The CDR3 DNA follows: TGTGCCAGCTCACCGGGGCAGGGGATTTATTCACCCCTCCACTTT. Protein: CASSPGQGIYSPLHF.

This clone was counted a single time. The CDR3, as DNA: TGTGCCAGCAGTGACCCTAGCGGGGGGACCTACGAGCAGTACTTC. Its translation is CASSDPSGGTYEQYF. V and J are TRBV2 and TRBJ2-7, with TRBD2 identical over 11 bases. From germline, CDR1 is SNHLY and CDR2 FYNNEI. This CDR3 spans 15 amino acids. Trimming removed 3 bases from V and 2 bases from J; junction bases left unmatched: 3. Full variable domain (remainder filled in from reference TRBV2 and TRBJ2-7): EPEVTQTPSHQVTQMGQEVILRCVPISNHLYFYWYRQILGQKVEFLVSFYNNEISEKSEIFDDQFSVERPDGSNFTLKIRSTKLEDSAMYFCASSDPSGGTYEQYFGPGTRLTVT.

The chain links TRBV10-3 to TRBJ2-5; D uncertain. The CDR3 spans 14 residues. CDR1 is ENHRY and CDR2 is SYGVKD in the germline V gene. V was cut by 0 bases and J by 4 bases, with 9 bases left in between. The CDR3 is CAISESLRGETQYF. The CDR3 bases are TGTGCCATCAGTGAGTCCCTACGAGGAGAGACCCAGTACTTC.

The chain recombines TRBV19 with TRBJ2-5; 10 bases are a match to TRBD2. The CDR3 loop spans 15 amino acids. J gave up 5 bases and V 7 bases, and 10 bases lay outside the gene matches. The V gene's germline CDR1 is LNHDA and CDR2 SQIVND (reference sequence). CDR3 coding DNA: TGTGCCAGTACACAGCGGGGGGGCCTCTCGGAGACCCAGTACTTC. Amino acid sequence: CASTQRGGLSETQYF.

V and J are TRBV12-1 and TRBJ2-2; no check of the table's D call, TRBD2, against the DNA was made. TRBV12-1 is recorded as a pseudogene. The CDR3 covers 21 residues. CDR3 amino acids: CASSSPGTSGRGGRRTGELFF. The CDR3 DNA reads TGTGCCAGCAGCTCGCCAGGGACTAGCGGGAGAGGGGGGCGGCGGACCGGGGAGCTGTTTTTT.

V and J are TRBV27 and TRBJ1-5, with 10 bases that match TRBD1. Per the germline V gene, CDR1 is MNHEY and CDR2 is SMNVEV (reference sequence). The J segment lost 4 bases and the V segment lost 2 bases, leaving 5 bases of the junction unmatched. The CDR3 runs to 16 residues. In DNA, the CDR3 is TGTGCCAGCAGTTTAGGCTGGGACAGGGGAAATCAGCCCCAGCATTTT. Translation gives CASSLGWDRGNQPQHF.

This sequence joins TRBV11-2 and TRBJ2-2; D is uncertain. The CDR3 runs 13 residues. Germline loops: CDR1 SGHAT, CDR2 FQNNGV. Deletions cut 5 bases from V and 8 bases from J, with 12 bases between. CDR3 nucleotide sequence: TGTGCCAGCAGCCCACACCCAGCGGGGGAGCTGTTTTTT. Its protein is CASSPHPAGELFF.

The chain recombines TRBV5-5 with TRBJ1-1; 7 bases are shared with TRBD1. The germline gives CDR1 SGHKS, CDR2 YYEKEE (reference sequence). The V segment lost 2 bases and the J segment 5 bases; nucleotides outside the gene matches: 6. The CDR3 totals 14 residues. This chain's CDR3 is CASSLQSQGTEAFF. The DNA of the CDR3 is TGTGCCAGCAGCTTACAATCACAGGGGACTGAAGCTTTCTTT.

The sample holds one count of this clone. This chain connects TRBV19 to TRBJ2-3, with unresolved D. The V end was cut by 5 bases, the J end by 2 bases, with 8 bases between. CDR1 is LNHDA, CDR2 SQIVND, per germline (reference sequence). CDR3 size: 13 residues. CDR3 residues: CASSQNPTDTQYF. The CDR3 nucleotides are TGTGCCAGTAGTCAGAATCCCACAGATACGCAGTATTTT.

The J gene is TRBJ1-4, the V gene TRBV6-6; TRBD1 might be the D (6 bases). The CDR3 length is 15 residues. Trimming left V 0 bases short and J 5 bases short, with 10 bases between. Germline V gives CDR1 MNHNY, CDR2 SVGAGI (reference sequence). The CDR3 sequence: CASSYSGTGNEKLFF. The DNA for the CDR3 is TGTGCCAGCAGTTACTCAGGAACAGGGAATGAAAAACTGTTTTTT.

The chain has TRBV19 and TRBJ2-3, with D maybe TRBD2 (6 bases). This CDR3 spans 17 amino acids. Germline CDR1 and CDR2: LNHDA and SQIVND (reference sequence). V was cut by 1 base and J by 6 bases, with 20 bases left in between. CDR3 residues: CASSIVGGKSVMDTQYF. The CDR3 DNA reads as TGTGCCAGTAGTATAGTGGGCGGGAAGTCGGTTATGGATACGCAGTATTTT.

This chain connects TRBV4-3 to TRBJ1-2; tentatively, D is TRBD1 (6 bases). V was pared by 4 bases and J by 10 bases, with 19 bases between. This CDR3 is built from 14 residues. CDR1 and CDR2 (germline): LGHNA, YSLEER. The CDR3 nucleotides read TGCGCCAGCAGCCCCAGATTGGATGAGGGGGACTACACCTTC. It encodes CASSPRLDEGDYTF.

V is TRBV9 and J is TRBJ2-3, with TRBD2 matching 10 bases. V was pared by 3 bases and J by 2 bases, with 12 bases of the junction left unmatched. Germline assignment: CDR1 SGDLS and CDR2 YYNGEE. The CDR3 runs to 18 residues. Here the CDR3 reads CASSGGAGGPPNTDTQYF. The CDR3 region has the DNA TGTGCCAGCAGCGGGGGAGCGGGAGGGCCTCCCAACACAGATACGCAGTATTTT.

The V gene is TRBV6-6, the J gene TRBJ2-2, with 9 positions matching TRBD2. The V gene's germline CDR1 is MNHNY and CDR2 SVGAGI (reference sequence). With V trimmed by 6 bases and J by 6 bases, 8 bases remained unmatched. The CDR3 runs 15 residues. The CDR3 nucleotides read TGTGCCAGCAGCCCCCCCCGCGGGAGGGCCGGGGAGCTGTTTTTT. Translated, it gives CASSPPRGRAGELFF.

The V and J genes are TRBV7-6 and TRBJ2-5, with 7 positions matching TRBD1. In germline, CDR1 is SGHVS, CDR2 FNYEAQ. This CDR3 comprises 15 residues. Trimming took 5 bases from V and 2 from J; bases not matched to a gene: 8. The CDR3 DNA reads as TGTGCCAGCAGCCCCCCCTCGGACAGGCAAGAGACCCAGTACTTC. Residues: CASSPPSDRQETQYF.

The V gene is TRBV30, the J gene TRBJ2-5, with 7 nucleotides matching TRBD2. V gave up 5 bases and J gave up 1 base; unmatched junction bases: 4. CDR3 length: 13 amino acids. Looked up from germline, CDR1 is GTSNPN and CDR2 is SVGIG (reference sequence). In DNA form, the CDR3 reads TGTGCCTGGGCTAGGACTAGCCAAGAGACCCAGTACTTC. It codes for CAWARTSQETQYF.

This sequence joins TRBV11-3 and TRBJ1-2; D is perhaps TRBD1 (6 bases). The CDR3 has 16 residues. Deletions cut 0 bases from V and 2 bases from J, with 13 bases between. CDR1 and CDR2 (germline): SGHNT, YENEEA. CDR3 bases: TGTGCCAGCAGCTTAGAGAAGACAGGCCCAAACTATGGCTACACCTTC. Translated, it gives CASSLEKTGPNYGYTF.

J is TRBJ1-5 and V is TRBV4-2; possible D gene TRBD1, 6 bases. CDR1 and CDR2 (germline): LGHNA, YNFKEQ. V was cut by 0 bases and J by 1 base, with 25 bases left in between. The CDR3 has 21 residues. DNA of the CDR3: TGTGCCAGCAGCCAAGACTCGCTATTCAAATGGACAGATCTCAGCAATCAGCCCCAGCATTTT. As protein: CASSQDSLFKWTDLSNQPQHF.

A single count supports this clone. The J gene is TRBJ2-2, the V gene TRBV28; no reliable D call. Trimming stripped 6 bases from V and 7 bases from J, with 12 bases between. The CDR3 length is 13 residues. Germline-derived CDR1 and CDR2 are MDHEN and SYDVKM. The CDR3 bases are TGTGCCAGCAGCTTACCTCTCTTCGGGGAGCTGTTTTTT. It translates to CASSLPLFGELFF.